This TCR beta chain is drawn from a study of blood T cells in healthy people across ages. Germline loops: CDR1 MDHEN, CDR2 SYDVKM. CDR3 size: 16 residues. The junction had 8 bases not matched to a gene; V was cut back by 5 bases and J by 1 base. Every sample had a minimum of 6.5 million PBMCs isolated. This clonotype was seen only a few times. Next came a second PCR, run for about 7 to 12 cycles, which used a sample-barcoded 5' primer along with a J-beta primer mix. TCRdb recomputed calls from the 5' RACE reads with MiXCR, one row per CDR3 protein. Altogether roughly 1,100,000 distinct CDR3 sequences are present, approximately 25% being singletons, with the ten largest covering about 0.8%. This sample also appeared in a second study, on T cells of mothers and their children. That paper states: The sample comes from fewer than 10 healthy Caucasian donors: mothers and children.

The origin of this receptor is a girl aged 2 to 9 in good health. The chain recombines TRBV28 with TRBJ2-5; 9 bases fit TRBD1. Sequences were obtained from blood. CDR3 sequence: CASSTPGTGSQETQYF. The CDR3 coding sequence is TGTGCCAGCAGTACCCCCGGGACAGGGTCCCAAGAGACCCAGTACTTC.